This TCR beta chain originates from a study of technical replicates of blood from several donors. J lost 3 bases, V lost 5 bases, and 5 bases had no gene match. Germline CDR1 and CDR2: SEHNR and FQNEAQ (reference sequence). This CDR3 spans 16 amino acids. The table came from immunoSEQ multiplex PCR; TCRdb's copy has only in-frame clones and leaves some out. This sample has fewer than 100,000 clones, with around nine tenths found just once. Sequencing was done on a sample of T cells isolated from PBMCs. This TCR came from a human donor in good health. The rearrangement joins TRBV7-9 to TRBJ2-7; 15 bases are shared with TRBD2. CDR3 protein: CASSPMGLAGGYEQYF. DNA for the CDR3: TGTGCCAGCAGCCCTATGGGACTAGCGGGAGGCTACGAGCAGTACTTC.